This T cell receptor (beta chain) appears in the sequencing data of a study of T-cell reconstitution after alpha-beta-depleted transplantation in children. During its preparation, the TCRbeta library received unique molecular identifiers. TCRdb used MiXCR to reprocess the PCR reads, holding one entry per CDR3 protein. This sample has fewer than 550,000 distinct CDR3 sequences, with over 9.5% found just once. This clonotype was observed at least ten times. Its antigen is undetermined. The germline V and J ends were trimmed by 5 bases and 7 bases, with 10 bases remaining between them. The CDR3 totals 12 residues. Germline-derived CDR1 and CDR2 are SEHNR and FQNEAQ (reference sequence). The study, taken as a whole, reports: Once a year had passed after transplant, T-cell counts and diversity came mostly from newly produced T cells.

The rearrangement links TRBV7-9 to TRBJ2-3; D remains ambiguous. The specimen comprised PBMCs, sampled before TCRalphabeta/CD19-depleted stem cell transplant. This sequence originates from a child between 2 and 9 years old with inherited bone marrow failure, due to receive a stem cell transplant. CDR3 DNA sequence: TGTGCCAGCAGCGGGCCCTCCCATACGCAGTATTTT. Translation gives CASSGPSHTQYF.